Presented here are 29 T cell receptor beta chains from one specimen sequenced in a study of blood T cell repertoires in COVID-19. The assay was immunoSEQ multiplex PCR, and TCRdb's table has in-frame clones only and misses some. Altogether 85,000 to 130,000 clones are present, 71% being singletons, with the ten largest covering about 0.85%. Sequencing was done on a sample of peripheral blood. The origin of the receptors is a human donor with acute or convalescent COVID-19. The donor label of this sample is uncertain.

The rearrangement joins TRBV30 to TRBJ2-5, with D tentatively TRBD2 (6 bases). Germline CDR1 and CDR2: GTSNPN and SVGIG (reference sequence). V was pared by 3 bases and J by 4 bases, with 12 bases between. There are 13 residues in the CDR3. The chain's CDR3 is CAWRLWGVETQYF. CDR3 nucleotide sequence: TGTGCCTGGAGGCTGTGGGGGGTAGAGACCCAGTACTTC.

This clone came up a few times. CDR3 in DNA: TGTGCCAGCAGTGAAGGAACAGGTGAGCAGTTCTTC. It is translated as CASSEGTGEQFF. The V and J genes are TRBV6-1 and TRBJ2-1; D perhaps matches TRBD1 (5 bases). The ends were cut back, 1 base at V and 9 bases at J, with 7 bases in the middle. Germline V gives CDR1 MNHNS, CDR2 SASEGT. CDR3 size: 12 residues.

The rearrangement uses TRBV11-2 and TRBJ2-3, with a weak D call TRBD1 (6 bases). The germline CDR1 and CDR2 sequences are SGHAT and FQNNGV. The CDR3 consists of 18 residues. Trimming left V 1 base short and J 2 bases short, with 19 bases between. The CDR3 sequence is CASSLGVALAGDTDTQYF. CDR3 nucleotides: TGTGCCAGCAGCTTAGGGGTCGCCCTAGCAGGGGACACAGATACGCAGTATTTT.

A few counts support this clone. The V gene is TRBV12-2, the J gene TRBJ2-7; the table assigns TRBD1, which was not confirmed against the DNA. TRBV12-2 represents a pseudogene. This CDR3 region has 16 residues. CDR3 sequence (DNA): TGTGCAAGTCGCTTAGAAGGGACAGGGATATCCTACGAGCAGTACGTC. Its translation: CASRLEGTGISYEQYV.

The V call is TRBV2, the J call TRBJ1-4; D not certain. This CDR3 spans 15 amino acids. V was clipped by 6 bases and J by 0 bases, with 11 bases between them. The V gene's germline CDR1 is SNHLY and CDR2 FYNNEI. In nucleotides, the CDR3 is TGTGCCAGCAGCCCCTGGGGAGCAACTAATGAAAAACTGTTTTTT. Translation gives CASSPWGATNEKLFF.

The chain links TRBV5-5 to TRBJ2-7; maybe TRBD2 (6 bases). Trimming stripped 0 bases from V and 3 bases from J, with 7 bases between. There are 13 residues in the CDR3. Germline values: CDR1 SGHKS, CDR2 YYEKEE (reference sequence). The CDR3 nucleotides are TGTGCCAGCAGCTTGGGACTAGTCTACGAGCAGTACGTC. Protein sequence: CASSLGLVYEQYV.

This clone was seen only once. The chain links TRBV6-1 to TRBJ2-6; 11 nucleotides agree with TRBD1. The trim removed 4 bases at V and 0 bases at J, leaving 5 bases unmatched. Germline CDR1 MNHNS, CDR2 SASEGT. The CDR3 contains 18 residues. CDR3 in amino acids: CASSGRGTGGSGANVLTF. Written as DNA, the CDR3 is TGTGCCAGCAGTGGAAGGGGGACAGGGGGCTCTGGGGCCAACGTCCTGACTTTC.

The chain combines TRBV2 with TRBJ1-2; D unresolved. Germline V gives CDR1 SNHLY, CDR2 FYNNEI. V gave up 4 bases and J gave up 8 bases, with 14 bases separating them. The CDR3 runs 13 residues. The CDR3 protein is CASSGTEGYGYTF. In DNA, the CDR3 is TGTGCCAGCAGTGGGACGGAGGGTTACGGCTACACCTTC.

This clone was seen just once. The chain joins TRBV3-1 (or the pseudogene TRBV3-2) to TRBJ1-6; 8 bases map to TRBD1. The CDR3 totals 16 residues. Per the germline V gene, CDR1 is LGHDT and CDR2 is YNNKEL (reference sequence). The J segment lost 7 bases and the V segment lost 1 base, leaving 6 bases of the junction unmatched. The DNA of the CDR3 is TGTGCCAGCAGCCAAGGGGGGACAGGCCTCAATTCACCCCTCCACTTT. Amino acids: CASSQGGTGLNSPLHF.

The chain is built from TRBV14 and TRBJ1-2; D is possibly TRBD1 (6 bases). This CDR3 is built from 14 residues. Germline V CDR1 and CDR2: SGHDN, FVKESK. The ends were cut back, 2 bases at V and 6 bases at J, with 13 bases in the middle. The DNA for the CDR3 is TGTGCCAGCAGCCAATTCGGCAGGGGTGATGGCTACACCTTC. Translation gives CASSQFGRGDGYTF.

The chain couples TRBV3-1 (or the pseudogene TRBV3-2) to TRBJ1-5; possible D gene TRBD1, 5 bases. CDR3 size: 14 residues. Germline assignment: CDR1 LGHDT and CDR2 YNNKEL (reference sequence). V shed 0 bases and J shed 6 bases, with 9 bases lying between them. This CDR3 reads CASSQDGGTQPQHF. DNA for the CDR3: TGTGCCAGCAGCCAAGACGGGGGTACTCAGCCCCAGCATTTT.

This rearrangement joins TRBV7-9 to TRBJ1-1, with a tentative D call TRBD1 (5 bases). CDR1 SEHNR and CDR2 FQNEAQ come from the germline V gene (reference sequence). V lost 8 bases to trimming and J lost 5 bases, with 9 bases between them. This CDR3 has 11 residues. CDR3 residues: CASQTGTEAFF. The CDR3 region has the DNA TGTGCCAGCCAAACAGGTACTGAAGCTTTCTTT. Based on the CDR3 plus reference TRBV7-9 and TRBJ1-1, the full variable domain is DTGVSQNPRHKITKRGQNVTFRCDPISEHNRLYWYRQTLGQGPEFLTYFQNEAQLEKSRLLSDRFSAERPKGSFSTLEIQRTEQGDSAMYLCASQTGTEAFFGQGTRLTVV.

This clone was observed once. The V gene is TRBV2, the J gene TRBJ2-7; 9 bases fit TRBD2. The CDR3 has 14 amino acids. Germline V gene sequence: CDR1 SNHLY, CDR2 FYNNEI. J lost 6 bases, V lost 1 base, and 4 bases had no gene match. This chain's CDR3 is CASSEGAGGSEQYV. CDR3 nucleotide sequence: TGTGCCAGCAGTGAAGGAGCGGGGGGAAGCGAGCAGTACGTC.

The DNA for the CDR3 is TGTGCCACTTGCCGGGCAGGGGGATATAATTCACCCCTCCACTTT. Translated: CATCRAGGYNSPLHF. The V and J genes are TRBV28 and TRBJ1-6, with 7 bases matching TRBD1. Germline values: CDR1 MDHEN, CDR2 SYDVKM. The CDR3 totals 15 residues. Trimming took 10 bases from V and 4 from J; bases not matched to a gene: 10.

CDR3 nucleotide sequence: TGTGCCAGCAGCCCCTCAGCCTCCACAGGGGTACGTGGCTACACCTTC. Amino acids: CASSPSASTGVRGYTF. The chain links TRBV28 to TRBJ1-2; 7 bases fit TRBD1. The CDR3 is made up of 16 amino acids. J was trimmed by 7 bases and V by 6 bases; bases with no gene match: 17. In germline, CDR1 is MDHEN, CDR2 SYDVKM.

This clone has only a few counts. The chain couples TRBV4-1 to TRBJ2-7; D might be TRBD1 (6 bases). In germline, CDR1 is MGHRA, CDR2 YSYEKL. The CDR3 runs 15 residues. With 1 base removed from V and 6 bases from J, the gap between germline ends came to 16 bases. The CDR3 DNA sequence: TGCGCCAGCAGCCAAGGGACAGTCCAGCTACGCGAGCAGTACTTC. Its protein is CASSQGTVQLREQYF.

The gene calls are TRBV12-5 and TRBJ2-7; no definite D call. Trimming pared 0 bases from V and 3 bases from J, leaving 24 bases between. The CDR3 contains 19 residues. Germline V gene data show CDR1 as LGHNT and CDR2 as FRNRAP. The CDR3 protein is CASGLVRGQVILLGYEQYF. CDR3 sequence (DNA): TGTGCTAGTGGTTTGGTACGTGGGCAGGTAATCCTTTTGGGCTACGAGCAGTACTTC.

The chain recombines TRBV2 with TRBJ2-5; a weak D match, TRBD1 (5 bases). Trimming stripped 3 bases from V and 5 bases from J, with 10 bases between. This CDR3 spans 13 amino acids. The germline V gene encodes CDR1 SNHLY and CDR2 FYNNEI. The CDR3 loop is CASSDPGMETQYF. CDR3 nucleotides: TGTGCCAGCAGTGACCCAGGGATGGAGACCCAGTACTTC.

V gene TRBV18 combines with J gene TRBJ1-2, with D unclear. Germline assignment: CDR1 KGHSH and CDR2 LQKENI. The CDR3 is 13 amino acids. V was trimmed by 2 bases and J by 3 bases, leaving 7 bases between them. The CDR3 here is CASSPGLDYGYTF. The CDR3 DNA reads as TGTGCCAGCTCACCAGGCCTTGACTATGGCTACACCTTC.

The chain uses TRBV14 and TRBJ2-7; 8 bases match TRBD1. V shed 2 bases and J 0 bases; nucleotides not matched to a gene: 9. Germline V lookup: CDR1 SGHDN, CDR2 FVKESK. The CDR3 contains 17 residues. In DNA form, the CDR3 reads TGTGCCAGCAGCCAAACTAGAAGGACAGGGATCTCCTACGAGCAGTACTTC. Encoded protein: CASSQTRRTGISYEQYF.

J is TRBJ2-2 and V is TRBV11-2; 7 bases are shared with TRBD2. The junction had 6 bases not matched to a gene; V was cut back by 2 bases and J by 3 bases. CDR1 and CDR2 (germline): SGHAT, FQNNGV. CDR3 length: 16 residues. CDR3 coding DNA: TGTGCCAGCAGCTTAAACCCTAGCGGTTACACCGGGGAGCTGTTTTTT. Translation gives CASSLNPSGYTGELFF.

V usage is TRBV6-5 and J usage is TRBJ2-2; D is possibly TRBD2 (6 bases). Trimming pared 5 bases from V and 4 bases from J, leaving 11 bases between. Germline lookup yields CDR1 MNHEY and CDR2 SVGAGI. The CDR3 loop spans 14 amino acids. The CDR3 nucleotides are TGTGCCAGCAGTCCAACGGGACTCACCGGGGAGCTGTTTTTT. This codes for CASSPTGLTGELFF.

This chain links TRBV19 with TRBJ2-7; D is possibly TRBD1 (6 bases). The CDR3 spans 13 residues. Trimming pared 3 bases from V and 3 bases from J, leaving 9 bases between. Germline-derived CDR1 and CDR2 are LNHDA and SQIVND (reference sequence). The CDR3 DNA reads TGTGCCAGTAGTATGGGACATAACTACGAGCAGTACGTC. Translated, it gives CASSMGHNYEQYV.

The genes are TRBV5-1 and TRBJ2-5; TRBD2 might be the D (6 bases). CDR3 length: 17 amino acids. The germline gives CDR1 SGHRS, CDR2 YFSETQ. V was shortened by 3 bases and J by 4 bases, with 22 bases between the two germline ends. The DNA for the CDR3 is TGCGCCAGCAGCTCGGGAGACCCTGGGGGGTTGAGAGAGACCCAGTACTTC. This encodes CASSSGDPGGLRETQYF.

The chain employs TRBV7-2 and TRBJ1-6, with D maybe TRBD1 (6 bases). The CDR3 spans 16 residues. CDR1 is SGHTA, CDR2 FQGNSA, per germline. V was cut by 5 bases and J by 7 bases, with 18 bases left in between. The CDR3 region has the DNA TGTGCCAGCAGCCCTAGTTCGGGGGGCCGAAATTCACCCCTCCACTTT. Amino acids: CASSPSSGGRNSPLHF.

The chain uses TRBV6-1 and TRBJ2-1; tentative D call: TRBD1 (5 bases). Deletions cut 2 bases from V and 1 base from J, with 15 bases between. CDR3 length: 17 residues. Germline V gives CDR1 MNHNS, CDR2 SASEGT. This CDR3 is CASSELGQGMSYNEQFF. CDR3 DNA sequence: TGTGCCAGCAGTGAATTGGGGCAGGGAATGTCCTACAATGAGCAGTTCTTC.

As for this clone: A much larger clone lies one base from this, so it may be a read error. The V gene is TRBV12-3 or TRBV12-4, the J gene TRBJ2-7; tentatively, D is TRBD2 (6 bases). This CDR3 comprises 12 residues. The V end was cut by 3 bases, the J end by 3 bases, with 6 bases between. The CDR3 DNA follows: TGTGCCAGCAGTTTCGGGGGCTACGAGCAGTACGTC. As protein: CASSFGGYEQYV.

The rearrangement uses TRBV27 and TRBJ1-2; 7 bases line up with TRBD1. The germline V gene encodes CDR1 MNHEY and CDR2 SMNVEV (reference sequence). This CDR3 is built from 15 residues. The J segment lost 4 bases and the V segment lost 3 bases, leaving 8 bases of the junction unmatched. The chain's CDR3 is CASSFSPGQTYGYTF. The CDR3, as DNA: TGTGCCAGCAGTTTCTCCCCGGGACAGACCTATGGCTACACCTTC.

This clone was seen repeatedly, ten times or more. In nucleotides, the CDR3 is TGTGCCAGCAGATCGTCAACCCCGGGACAGGGGTACTATGGCTACACCTTC. Residues: CASRSSTPGQGYYGYTF. V and J are TRBV13 and TRBJ1-2; 10 bases map to TRBD1. CDR1 and CDR2 from the germline V gene are PRHDT and FYEKMQ (reference sequence). This CDR3 spans 17 amino acids. V was pared by 6 bases and J by 3 bases, with 13 bases of the junction left unmatched.